Listed below are T cell receptor beta chains from one sample, sequenced in a study of low-dose radiotherapy and immunotherapy resistance in tumors. TCRdb redid the calling of the reads with MiXCR, one entry per CDR3 protein. The repertoire has 75,000 to 95,000 distinct CDR3 sequences, about 19% of them found once; the top ten carry under 7.5%. This specimen was PBMCs, taken before treatment. These receptors were collected from a male donor with prostate cancer. Each CDR3 is given with its conserved first and last residue. The D gene is left open where the match is weak. The size of a clone is reported for some rows only, either as once, few or many, or as a class for expanded clones.

D	V	size	J	CDR3	DNA
TRBD2	TRBV7-6	many	TRBJ2-1	CASSPYSGTSGGRSYNEQFF	TGTGCCAGCAGCCCGTATTCCGGGACTAGCGGGGGCCGCTCCTACAATGAGCAGTTCTTC
NA	TRBV28	many	TRBJ2-1	CASSFSGSPYNEQFF	TGTGCCAGCAGTTTCTCAGGCAGCCCCTACAATGAGCAGTTCTTC
TRBD2	TRBV12-3/TRBV12-4	many	TRBJ2-1	CASSVGTSVEQFF	TGTGCCAGCAGTGTAGGGACTAGCGTTGAGCAGTTCTTC
NA	TRBV12-3/TRBV12-4	NA	TRBJ2-6	CASSHAFTGSGANVLTF	TGTGCCAGCAGCCACGCCTTTACAGGCTCTGGGGCCAACGTCCTGACTTTC
TRBD2	TRBV6-1	NA	TRBJ2-7	CASSYFSAGGRYEQYF	TGTGCCAGCAGTTACTTTTCGGCGGGGGGACGATACGAGCAGTACTTC
TRBD2	TRBV19	NA	TRBJ2-2	CASSNLAGAGTVKLFF	TGTGCCAGTAGTAACCTAGCGGGAGCTGGCACCGTGAAGCTGTTTTTT
NA	TRBV6-2/TRBV6-3	NA	TRBJ1-5	CASSEGVTHQPQHF	TGTGCCAGCAGTGAGGGGGTAACACATCAGCCCCAGCATTTT
TRBD2	TRBV27	many	TRBJ2-6	CASSFWLAGVAGANVLTF	TGTGCCAGCAGTTTCTGGCTAGCGGGAGTAGCTGGGGCCAACGTCCTGACTTTC
NA	TRBV7-9	NA	TRBJ1-1	CAGRGTMNTEAFF	TGTGCGGGTCGAGGGACCATGAACACTGAAGCTTTCTTT
NA	TRBV14	many	TRBJ1-2	CASSQDRGSGYTF	TGTGCCAGCAGCCAAGACCGGGGAAGTGGCTACACCTTC
NA	TRBV6-1	many	TRBJ2-7	CASSYVAWVYYSYEQYF	TGTGCCAGCAGTTACGTGGCATGGGTATACTACTCCTACGAGCAGTACTTC
NA	TRBV14	many	TRBJ2-7	CASSQVQGTYEQYF	TGTGCCAGCAGCCAAGTACAGGGTACCTACGAGCAGTACTTC
NA	TRBV6-2/TRBV6-3	many	TRBJ1-1	CASSRTMYEAFF	TGTGCCAGCAGCCGGACTATGTATGAAGCTTTCTTT
NA	TRBV7-2	many	TRBJ1-6	CASSARGGSPLHF	TGTGCCAGCAGCGCCAGGGGTGGTTCACCCCTCCACTTT
NA	TRBV28	many	TRBJ2-7	CASNRGYEQYF	TGTGCCAGCAATCGGGGCTACGAGCAGTACTTC
NA	TRBV5-6	NA	TRBJ2-1	CASTPLRDSYNEQFF	TGTGCCAGCACCCCTCTCAGGGACTCCTACAATGAGCAGTTCTTC
NA	TRBV29-1	NA	TRBJ1-2	CSAPRGQAYGYTF	TGCAGCGCTCCGCGGGGGCAGGCCTATGGCTACACCTTC
TRBD2	TRBV10-3	NA	TRBJ2-7	CAISEPGTSGRYEQYF	TGTGCCATCAGTGAGCCAGGGACTAGCGGCCGCTACGAGCAGTACTTC
NA	TRBV10-3	many	TRBJ2-3	CAISESGSGSAGTDTQYF	TGTGCCATCAGTGAGTCCGGGTCGGGGTCCGCCGGCACAGATACGCAGTATTTT
NA	TRBV12-3/TRBV12-4	many	TRBJ2-7	CASSLTGQSSYEQYF	TGTGCCAGCAGTTTAACAGGGCAGTCGTCTTACGAGCAGTACTTC
NA	TRBV29-1	many	TRBJ2-3	CSVGWTESTDTQYF	TGCAGCGTGGGGTGGACAGAAAGCACAGATACGCAGTATTTT
NA	TRBV30	many	TRBJ1-1	CAWSVPVNSYYRNTEAFF	TGTGCCTGGAGTGTACCAGTAAACAGTTACTACAGAAACACTGAAGCTTTCTTT
TRBD1	TRBV6-1	many	TRBJ1-4	CASSEFWTGDASNEKLFF	TGTGCCAGCAGTGAATTCTGGACAGGGGACGCATCGAATGAAAAACTGTTTTTT
NA	TRBV29-1	NA	TRBJ2-5	CSVGSQGTYQETQYF	TGCAGCGTTGGATCCCAGGGGACGTACCAAGAGACCCAGTACTTC
TRBD2	TRBV4-3	NA	TRBJ2-2	CASSQRTSGGANTGELFF	TGCGCCAGCAGCCAACGGACTAGCGGGGGGGCCAACACCGGGGAGCTGTTTTTT
NA	TRBV29-1	many	TRBJ2-2	CSVEAAPTGELFF	TGCAGCGTTGAAGCAGCTCCCACCGGGGAGCTGTTTTTT
NA	TRBV20-1	few	TRBJ1-1	CSAKPTVNTEAFF	TGCAGTGCTAAACCGACAGTGAACACTGAAGCTTTCTTT
TRBD1	TRBV10-3	many	TRBJ2-2	CAISAGTGGDPGELFF	TGTGCCATCAGCGCCGGGACAGGGGGCGATCCCGGGGAGCTGTTTTTT
NA	TRBV20-1	many	TRBJ2-5	CSAIGHDQETQYF	TGCAGTGCCATAGGACACGACCAAGAGACCCAGTACTTC
NA	TRBV24-1	NA	TRBJ2-1	CATIDFGPSSYNEQSF	TGTGCCACCATTGATTTTGGCCCGAGCTCCTACAATGAGCAGTCCTTC
TRBD2	TRBV20-1	many	TRBJ2-7	CSARAPGQRGYEQYF	TGCAGTGCTAGAGCCCCCGGGCAGCGGGGTTACGAGCAGTACTTC
TRBD2	TRBV11-2	NA	TRBJ2-7	CASSLDGGGPYEQYF	TGTGCCAGCAGCTTAGATGGGGGAGGGCCCTACGAGCAGTACTTC
NA	TRBV18	many	TRBJ2-3	CASSPPVTTISDTQYF	TGTGCCAGCTCACCACCAGTTACTACGATATCAGATACGCAGTATTTT
TRBD1	TRBV4-3	many	TRBJ2-3	CASSQGQTGASTDTQYF	TGCGCCAGCAGCCAAGGGCAGACAGGGGCAAGCACAGATACGCAGTATTTT
TRBD1	TRBV7-2	many	TRBJ1-6	CASRTGRGTSPLHF	TGTGCCAGCAGGACTGGCAGGGGGACTTCACCCCTCCACTTT
NA	TRBV5-1	many	TRBJ2-6	CASNPDGGSGANVLTF	TGCGCCAGCAATCCTGACGGGGGCTCTGGGGCCAACGTCCTGACTTTC
NA	TRBV29-1	many	TRBJ2-7	CSVVIVCTYEQYF	TGCAGCGTTGTAATCGTCTGTACCTACGAGCAGTACTTC
NA	TRBV4-1	many	TRBJ2-2	CASSLGRDRYGGELFF	TGCGCCAGCAGTCTAGGAAGGGATCGGTATGGCGGGGAGCTGTTTTTT
NA	TRBV19	many	TRBJ2-5	CASSIDDTQETQYF	TGTGCCAGTAGTATTGACGACACCCAAGAGACCCAGTACTTC
NA	TRBV7-3	many	TRBJ2-3	CASSLTKGGTPSTDTQYF	TGTGCCAGCAGCTTAACGAAGGGCGGGACACCTAGCACAGATACGCAGTATTTT
NA	TRBV28	many	TRBJ2-7	CASSLGGAGFYRFEQYF	TGTGCCAGCAGTTTAGGTGGTGCGGGATTCTACCGGTTCGAGCAGTACTTC
NA	TRBV2	many	TRBJ2-2	CASSVMRGPGTGELFF	TGTGCCAGCAGTGTGATGCGGGGCCCTGGGACCGGGGAGCTGTTTTTT
NA	TRBV6-2/TRBV6-3	many	TRBJ1-1	CASSESAGFTEAFF	TGTGCCAGCAGTGAGTCGGCCGGGTTCACTGAAGCTTTCTTT
NA	TRBV29-1	few	TRBJ2-1	CSVGASDIYNEQFF	TGCAGCGTCGGGGCTAGCGACATCTACAATGAGCAGTTCTTC
NA	TRBV14	many	TRBJ2-7	CASSQDLGQGGEQYF	TGTGCCAGCAGCCAAGACCTGGGTCAGGGAGGCGAGCAGTACTTC